The 14 T cell receptor beta chains presented below share a single source sample, sequenced in a study of blood T cell repertoires in COVID-19. The repertoire was sequenced with immunoSEQ multiplex PCR; TCRdb's copy has only in-frame clones and lacks some. The repertoire holds approximately 190,000 clones, about 88% seen once, with around an eighth in the top ten. The sequencing input was peripheral blood. All receptors come from a man aged 25-40 years with active or convalescent COVID-19.

The J gene is TRBJ1-1, the V gene TRBV12-5; 7 positions agree with TRBD1. This CDR3 is built from 15 residues. The trim removed 0 bases at V and 5 bases at J, leaving 6 bases unmatched. Per germline, CDR1 LGHNT and CDR2 FRNRAP. CDR3 residues: CASGLVLGRGTEAFF. DNA of the CDR3: TGTGCTAGTGGTTTGGTACTGGGCAGGGGGACTGAAGCTTTCTTT.

The chain links TRBV15 to TRBJ2-1; TRBD2 matches at 8 bases. This CDR3 has 15 amino acids. Germline lookup yields CDR1 LNHNV and CDR2 YYDKDF (reference sequence). Germline trimming cut 7 bases from V and 0 bases from J; bases unmatched to any gene: 5. The CDR3: CATKRGTSSYNEQFF. The CDR3 nucleotides are TGTGCCACCAAGAGGGGGACTAGCTCCTACAATGAGCAGTTCTTC.

In its sample, this clone was seen once. V and J are TRBV9 and TRBJ1-4; D is unclear. Trimming stripped 2 bases from V and 3 bases from J, with 8 bases between. The CDR3 has 14 residues. Per the germline V gene, CDR1 is SGDLS and CDR2 is YYNGEE. In DNA form, the CDR3 reads TGTGCCAGCAGCGTTCGCAGTTCTAATGAAAAACTGTTTTTT. Its protein is CASSVRSSNEKLFF.

This chain joins TRBV19 and TRBJ1-2, with TRBD1 matching over 7 bases. The V gene end was trimmed by 5 bases and the J gene end by 0 bases; junction bases not matched to a gene: 6. Germline loops: CDR1 LNHDA, CDR2 SQIVND (reference sequence). The CDR3 consists of 15 residues. The CDR3 DNA reads as TGTGCCAGTAGTGTCTACAGGGGCGCTAACTATGGCTACACCTTC. This gives the protein CASSVYRGANYGYTF.

This chain joins TRBV24-1 and TRBJ1-5; 8 bases are a match to TRBD1. The V gene end was trimmed by 5 bases and the J gene end by 2 bases; junction bases not matched to a gene: 4. Germline V gene lookup returns CDR1 KGHDR and CDR2 SFDVKD. The CDR3 loop spans 15 amino acids. This CDR3 reads CATSGADRGNQPQHF. For the CDR3, the DNA is TGTGCCACCAGTGGGGCGGACAGGGGCAATCAGCCCCAGCATTTT.

The V call is TRBV6-4, the J call TRBJ1-1, with 10 positions matching TRBD1. The V gene's germline CDR1 is MRHNA and CDR2 SNTAGT. This CDR3 comprises 15 residues. V trimming: 10 bases; J trimming: 1 base; junction bases outside the gene matches: 9. CDR3 region: CANIRGTGENTEAFF. The CDR3 region has the DNA TGTGCCAACATAAGGGGGACAGGGGAGAACACTGAAGCTTTCTTT.

The chain combines TRBV7-9 with TRBJ1-5; D may be TRBD1 (5 bases). This CDR3 has 15 amino acids. Trimming cost V 4 bases and J 6 bases, with 16 bases left between them. Germline V gives CDR1 SEHNR, CDR2 FQNEAQ (reference sequence). CDR3 DNA: TGTGCCAGCAGCTCAGGGCAGGCGGGGTTTCAGCCCCAGCATTTT. Encoded protein: CASSSGQAGFQPQHF.

A few counts support this clone. The chain is built from TRBV25-1 and TRBJ1-5; tentative D call: TRBD1 (5 bases). Trimming took off 8 bases at V and 0 bases at J, with 14 bases between the two ends. Germline CDR1 and CDR2: MGHDK and SYGVNS. The CDR3 is 15 residues long. The CDR3 DNA reads TGTGCCAGCCCTGACAGTGTCTATAGCAATCAGCCCCAGCATTTT. This sequence encodes CASPDSVYSNQPQHF.

The V gene is TRBV4-3, the J gene TRBJ2-5; D unclear. The CDR3 consists of 15 residues. Germline V gives CDR1 LGHNA, CDR2 YSLEER. V dropped 0 bases and J dropped 1 base, with 9 bases sitting between them. CDR3 DNA: TGCGCCAGCAGCCAAGATCGTCACAGCCAAGAGACCCAGTACTTC. This encodes CASSQDRHSQETQYF.

This clone has a single count. The chain joins TRBV19 to TRBJ2-5, with D tentatively TRBD2 (6 bases). This CDR3 has 16 amino acids. Germline V lookup: CDR1 LNHDA, CDR2 SQIVND (reference sequence). The V and J ends lost 8 bases and 0 bases respectively, with 19 bases between them. For the CDR3, the DNA is TGTGCCAGTTCGCCGCCCCGGGGGAGGAACCAAGAGACCCAGTACTTC. It yields the protein CASSPPRGRNQETQYF.

The genes are TRBV7-8 and TRBJ2-1; D call uncertain. The CDR3 has 13 residues. Trimming pared 4 bases from V and 3 bases from J, leaving 7 bases between. From germline, CDR1 is SGHVS and CDR2 FQNEAQ. The CDR3 DNA is TGTGCCAGCAGCTCCGGTAACTACAATGAGCAGTTCTTC. It yields the protein CASSSGNYNEQFF.

This clone appeared a single time. The chain recombines TRBV2 with TRBJ1-4; 9 nucleotides match TRBD1. The CDR3 covers 15 residues. Germline V lookup: CDR1 SNHLY, CDR2 FYNNEI. V shed 6 bases and J 2 bases; nucleotides not matched to a gene: 4. The CDR3 DNA reads TGTGCCAGCAGAGGTGACAGGGGGACTAATGAAAAACTGTTTTTT. The encoded protein is CASRGDRGTNEKLFF.

V gene TRBV6-1 combines with J gene TRBJ2-6, with unresolved D. The CDR3 totals 15 residues. Trimming stripped 1 base from V and 4 bases from J, with 8 bases between. Germline loops: CDR1 MNHNS, CDR2 SASEGT. CDR3 amino acids: CASSEGRSGANVLTF. The CDR3 nucleotides read TGTGCCAGCAGTGAAGGCAGGTCGGGGGCCAACGTCCTGACTTTC.

In this sample, this clone turned up once. The genes are TRBV2 and TRBJ1-1; weak D call: TRBD1 (5 bases). The CDR3 consists of 13 residues. Trimming pared 5 bases from V and 1 base from J, leaving 8 bases between. From germline, CDR1 is SNHLY and CDR2 FYNNEI. The CDR3 loop is CASSQDRNTEAFF. CDR3 in DNA: TGTGCCAGCAGTCAAGACAGGAACACTGAAGCTTTCTTT.